Detailed here is one TCR beta chain. Antigen unknown. These data belong to a study of T cell repertoires in cytomegalovirus infection. The wider study: The authors used CMV epitopes that were HLA-C-restricted (recently identified) and HLA-B-restricted (well studied). Carrying CMV and the relevant HLA type showed in public TCR beta signatures.

The study's findings and limits: What dominated the ex vivo response were HLA-C-restricted CMV-specific TCR beta clonotypes.

The V end was cut by 0 bases, the J end by 6 bases, with 12 bases between. Germline assignment: CDR1 SGHRS and CDR2 YFSETQ. This CDR3 spans 15 amino acids. Each CDR3 protein gets one entry after TCRdb re-called the reads with MiXCR. The data hold approximately 590,000 distinct CDR3 sequences, with about 39% observed a single time. The sample consisted of cultured PBMCs, taken from culture after CMV antigen stimulation. The sequence was obtained from a human donor in good health (CMV status not recorded). Some clones in this sample may be carry-over from other donors' samples. The V call is TRBV5-1, the J call TRBJ1-4; D is uncertain. CDR3 sequence (DNA): TGCGCCAGCAGCTTGGATGGCAGGAGTGATGAAAAACTGTTTTTT. Its protein product is CASSLDGRSDEKLFF.